The rows below give T cell receptor beta chains drawn from one sample of a study of blood T cell repertoires in COVID-19. Here immunoSEQ multiplex PCR was the method, and the copy in TCRdb shows in-frame clones only, minus some. The repertoire holds some 250,000 clones, with about 82% as singletons. Specimen: peripheral blood. The receptors come from a man at least 80 years old with acute or convalescent COVID-19. Each CDR3 is given with its conserved first and last residue. D genes are given only for firm matches. Part of the rows lack a size; the others show once, few, many or a class for expanded clones.

>TRBV19|.|TRBJ2-7|.
TGTGCCAGTGGCTTCAGGGGCGGCTCCTCCCACGAGCAGTACTTC
CASGFRGGSSHEQYF
>TRBV24-1|.|TRBJ2-3|.
TGTGCCACCGGGGGGGGCAGTACAGATACGCAGTATTTT
CATGGGSTDTQYF
>TRBV12-3/TRBV12-4|TRBD1|TRBJ1-1|.
TGTGCCAGCAGCCAGGGACAGGCGATGACGGCTTTCTTT
CASSQGQAMTAFF
>TRBV4-2|.|TRBJ1-5|.
TGTGCCAGCAGCCAGCAGGATTCGAGTCAGCCCCAGCATTTT
CASSQQDSSQPQHF
>TRBV28|.|TRBJ2-7|.
TGTGCCAGCAGCCCTACAGGGCTCGAGCAGTACTTC
CASSPTGLEQYF
>TRBV27|.|TRBJ1-5|.
TGTGCCAGCAGTTTCGCAGATAGCAATCAGCCCCAGCATTTT
CASSFADSNQPQHF
>TRBV6-5|TRBD2|TRBJ2-1|once
TGTGCCAGCAGTTACTTGACTAGCGGGACATACAATGAGCAGTTCTTC
CASSYLTSGTYNEQFF
>TRBV6-1|TRBD2|TRBJ2-7|once
TGTGCCAGCAGTGAAGCTGCGGGAGACCATTTGGGCTACGAGCAGTACTTC
CASSEAAGDHLGYEQYF
>TRBV7-2|.|TRBJ2-7|few
TGTGCCAGCAGTTCCCAGGGCGGCGGCTACGAGCAGTACTTC
CASSSQGGGYEQYF
>TRBV10-2|TRBD1|TRBJ1-5|.
TGCGCCAGCAGTTTGACAGGGAGCGGTAATCAGCCCCAGCATTTT
CASSLTGSGNQPQHF